A selection of T cell receptor beta chains follows, all from one sample in a study of vaccination and CD4 T cells after COVID-19. Using its own MiXCR run on the PCR reads, TCRdb lists one record per CDR3 protein. The table shows about 5,400 distinct CDR3 sequences, with approximately 48% occurring only once. Their antigen targets remain unknown. The sequenced material came from CD4+ T cells from blood, cultured in vitro. The receptor source for this set is a human donor who had recovered from COVID-19. CDR3s include the opening cysteine and the closing phenylalanine or tryptophan. The order of the fields is D gene, V gene, CDR3 length, J gene, clone size, CDR3 DNA, CDR3 protein. D genes are given only for firm matches. Some rows mark clone size as missing; the rest say once, few, many or name a class of expanded clone.

TRBD1	TRBV19	16	TRBJ2-7	-	TGTGCCAGTAGTTTCCGGACAGGGGGGTACTCCTACGAGCAGTACTTC	CASSFRTGGYSYEQYF
-	TRBV19	15	TRBJ2-7	-	TGTGCCAGTAGTTGGGTCGGCGGCCAGGGCTACGAGCAGTACTTC	CASSWVGGQGYEQYF
TRBD2	TRBV20-1	17	TRBJ2-5	few	TGCAGTGCTAGAGACACTATAGCGGGGGGGCCATCGGAGACCCAGTACTTC	CSARDTIAGGPSETQYF
TRBD1	TRBV6-1	15	TRBJ1-2	few	TGTGCCAGCAGGAGAGGACCGACAGGGGGCTTTGGCTACACCTTC	CASRRGPTGGFGYTF
-	TRBV7-9	15	TRBJ2-1	-	TGTGCCAGCAGCTTCCGGGACTCCCCCCGGGAAGAGCAGTTCTTC	CASSFRDSPREEQFF
TRBD1	TRBV2	13	TRBJ1-6	-	TGTGCCAGCCAGACAGGGGGGGGGTCACCCCTCCACTTT	CASQTGGGSPLHF
-	TRBV20-1	11	TRBJ2-5	-	TGCAGTGCTAGTTTTCTAGAGACCCAGTACTTC	CSASFLETQYF
-	TRBV7-8	14	TRBJ1-6	-	TGTGCCAGCAGCTTATTGGCAGGGGTCTCACCCCTCCACTTT	CASSLLAGVSPLHF
-	TRBV20-1	13	TRBJ2-3	few	TGCAGTGCTAGAGAGGTCACCACAGATACGCAGTATTTT	CSAREVTTDTQYF
-	TRBV20-1	12	TRBJ1-2	-	TGCAGTGCTAGAAACTTGAACTATGGCTACACCTTC	CSARNLNYGYTF
-	TRBV15	13	TRBJ1-2	-	TGTGCCACCAGCAGCCGAACAGGGACGGGCTACACCTTC	CATSSRTGTGYTF
-	TRBV20-1	15	TRBJ2-5	few	TGCAGTGCCCATCCTGGGGCAGAAAGAGGGGAGACCCAGTACTTC	CSAHPGAERGETQYF
-	TRBV27	14	TRBJ2-3	-	TGTGCCAGCCGTGGGTCGCCCCGACACGAAACGCAGTATTTT	CASRGSPRHETQYF
TRBD2	TRBV9	16	TRBJ2-5	-	TGTGCCAGCAGCGTAGGGGTAGCGGGGGGGCCGGAGACCCAGTACTTC	CASSVGVAGGPETQYF
TRBD2	TRBV20-1	15	TRBJ2-5	-	TGCAGTGCTAGTGCTAGCGGGAGGGTCCAAGAGACCCAGTACTTC	CSASASGRVQETQYF
-	TRBV2	13	TRBJ1-2	once	TGTGCCAGCAGTGACAGGGTTATCTATGGCTACACCTTC	CASSDRVIYGYTF
-	TRBV20-1	16	TRBJ1-2	few	TGCAGTGTCACTAACCCTCTCAATCAGGGTAGTTATGGCTACACCTTC	CSVTNPLNQGSYGYTF
TRBD1	TRBV19	13	TRBJ1-6	-	TGTGCCAGTGGGGGACAGTATAATTCACCCCTCCACTTT	CASGGQYNSPLHF
TRBD2	TRBV5-6	15	TRBJ2-7	-	TGTGCCAGCAGCTTGTGGGCTAGCGGGAGCTACGAGCAGTACTTC	CASSLWASGSYEQYF
-	TRBV2	14	TRBJ1-2	large	TGTGCCAGCAGTGAAGAAATGGTTTACTATGGCTACACCTTC	CASSEEMVYYGYTF
-	TRBV20-1	15	TRBJ2-2	-	TGCAGTGCTAGAGAGGGGTCGAAGAACACCGGGGAGCTGTTTTTT	CSAREGSKNTGELFF
-	TRBV7-8	11	TRBJ2-7	once	TGTGCCAGCAGCTTAATGAACGAGCAGTACTTC	CASSLMNEQYF
TRBD2	TRBV11-3	16	TRBJ2-2	medium-sized	TGTGCCAGCAGCTTAGAGGGAGGGATCTACACCGGGGAGCTGTTTTTT	CASSLEGGIYTGELFF
-	TRBV2	12	TRBJ2-2	-	TGTGCCAGCAGTCTGGGGCCCGGGGAGCTGTTTTTT	CASSLGPGELFF